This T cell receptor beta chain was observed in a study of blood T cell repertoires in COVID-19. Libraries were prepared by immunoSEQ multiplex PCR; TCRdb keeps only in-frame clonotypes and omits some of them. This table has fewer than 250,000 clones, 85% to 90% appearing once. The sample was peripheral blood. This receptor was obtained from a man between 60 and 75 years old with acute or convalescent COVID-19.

Written as DNA, the CDR3 is TGTGCCAGCAGCTCCCTAACCCGGACAAACTACGAGCAGTACTTC. Its protein is CASSSLTRTNYEQYF. The chain carries TRBV6-6 and TRBJ2-7; a weak D match, TRBD1 (5 bases). V lost 6 bases and J lost 3, with 18 bases in between. Germline V gene sequence: CDR1 MNHNY, CDR2 SVGAGI (reference sequence). CDR3 length equals 15 residues.